The 13 T cell receptor beta chains listed next were all sequenced from one sample in a study of T cell repertoires in cytomegalovirus infection. These receptors have no identified antigens. TCRdb called the reads again in MiXCR, with one record for every CDR3 protein. The table records approximately 1,000,000 distinct CDR3 sequences, less than 35% of them present only once. The source was cultured CD8+ T cells from PBMCs, collected from culture after CMV antigen stimulation. These receptors originate from a human donor in good health (CMV status not recorded). Some clones in this sample may be carry-over from other donors' samples.

CDR3 amino acids: CSALPGLAHQGTQYF. The DNA for the CDR3 is TGCAGCGCCCTCCCGGGGCTAGCCCACCAGGGGACCCAGTACTTC. This chain joins TRBV29-1 and TRBJ2-5, with D perhaps assigned TRBD1 or TRBD2 (5 bases each). The germline gives CDR1 SQVTM, CDR2 ANQGSEA. Trimming pared 7 bases from V and 7 bases from J, leaving 25 bases between. CDR3 length: 15 amino acids.

V is TRBV15 and J is TRBJ1-1; a possible D gene is TRBD1 (5 bases). V lost 0 bases to trimming and J lost 2 bases, with 7 bases between them. The CDR3 has 14 amino acids. In germline, CDR1 is LNHNV, CDR2 YYDKDF (reference sequence). The CDR3 bases are TGTGCCACCAGCAGAGAAGGGGCCAACACTGAAGCTTTCTTT. This gives the protein CATSREGANTEAFF.

This clonotype came up a few times. The chain uses TRBV7-9 and TRBJ2-2; D is undetermined. V was shortened by 5 bases and J by 5 bases, with 9 bases between the two germline ends. CDR1 and CDR2 (germline): SEHNR, FQNEAQ (reference sequence). CDR3 length: 13 residues. For the CDR3, the DNA is TGTGCCAGCAGCCATGCGGTTACCGGGGAGCTGTTTTTT. It yields the protein CASSHAVTGELFF.

The V and J genes are TRBV5-6 and TRBJ2-1, with D unresolved. From germline, CDR1 is SGHDT and CDR2 YYEEEE. V was cut by 0 bases and J by 9 bases, with 7 bases left in between. The CDR3 length is 12 residues. Here the CDR3 reads CASSLARAEQFF. The DNA for the CDR3 is TGTGCCAGCAGCTTGGCCCGGGCTGAGCAGTTCTTC. The full variable domain, rest sourced from reference TRBV5-6 and TRBJ2-1, is DAGVTQSPTHLIKTRGQQVTLRCSPKSGHDTVSWYQQALGQGPQFIFQYYEEEERQRGNFPDRFSGHQFPNYSSELNVNALLLGDSALYLCASSLARAEQFFGPGTRLTVL.

This clonotype was observed many times. This chain joins TRBV7-9 and TRBJ2-7, with TRBD2 as a possible D gene (5 bases). Germline CDR1 is SEHNR and CDR2 is FQNEAQ (reference sequence). Trimming took off 5 bases at V and 7 bases at J, with 18 bases between the two ends. CDR3 size: 14 residues. The CDR3 spells CASSPREGNEEQYF. The CDR3 DNA follows: TGTGCCAGCAGCCCCAGAGAGGGAAATGAAGAGCAGTACTTC.

The chain employs TRBV5-1 and TRBJ2-1; D may be TRBD1 or TRBD2 (5 bases each). V was shortened by 1 base and J by 10 bases, with 18 bases between the two germline ends. Looked up from germline, CDR1 is SGHRS and CDR2 is YFSETQ. CDR3 length: 15 amino acids. CDR3 nucleotide sequence: TGCGCCAGCAGCTTGTTCTTCGGGGCCCGGTCCGAGCAGTTCTTC. It specifies CASSLFFGARSEQFF.

This clonotype was counted ten times or more. The chain couples TRBV7-2 to TRBJ1-6; tentatively, D is TRBD1 (5 bases). V lost 1 base to trimming and J lost 7 bases, with 17 bases between them. This CDR3 is built from 17 residues. Germline CDR1 SGHTA, CDR2 FQGNSA. CDR3 loop: CASSLGPGKGWNSPLHF. The DNA for the CDR3 is TGTGCCAGCAGCTTAGGGCCAGGGAAGGGATGGAATTCACCCCTCCACTTT.

The genes are TRBV7-6 and TRBJ2-3; possible D gene TRBD2, 5 bases. This CDR3 spans 13 amino acids. Germline CDR1 is SGHVS and CDR2 is FNYEAQ. Written as DNA, the CDR3 is TGTGTTAGCAGCTTATTCGGCGGGGATACGCAGTATTTT. Its translation is CVSSLFGGDTQYF.

Many counts were recorded for this clonotype. The rearrangement uses TRBV6-5 and TRBJ1-1; D perhaps matches TRBD1 (5 bases). Germline V gene lookup returns CDR1 MNHEY and CDR2 SVGAGI. Trimming left V 2 bases short and J 0 bases short, with 7 bases between. The CDR3 sequence is 14 residues long. The chain's CDR3 is CASSYRGLNTEAFF. The CDR3 DNA reads TGTGCCAGCAGTTACCGGGGCCTGAACACTGAAGCTTTCTTT.

This clonotype occurred a few times. Here the CDR3 DNA reads TGTGCCAGCAGCTTAGAGTGGCCTAGCGGCTACAATGAGCAGTTCTTC. Residues: CASSLEWPSGYNEQFF. V usage is TRBV7-2 and J usage is TRBJ2-1; TRBD2 aligns across 7 bases. Germline V gene lookup returns CDR1 SGHTA and CDR2 FQGNSA. V shed 1 base and J 3 bases; nucleotides not matched to a gene: 6. The CDR3 sequence is 16 residues long.

The J gene is TRBJ2-3, the V gene TRBV12-3 or TRBV12-4; D could derive from TRBD1 or TRBD2 (5 bases each). The CDR3 contains 15 residues. Trimming took 5 bases from V and 5 from J, leaving 17 bases between them. The CDR3 nucleotides read TGTGCCAGCAGTCCCCGGGACGAACCTCGAGATACGCAGTATTTT. Residues: CASSPRDEPRDTQYF.

This clonotype was seen a few times. The chain links TRBV24-1 to TRBJ2-1; 7 bases fit TRBD1. This CDR3 has 15 residues. V dropped 5 bases and J dropped 2; count of bases not matched to a gene: 5. Germline CDR1 reads KGHDR; CDR2 reads SFDVKD. The CDR3: CATSAGQGAYNEQFF. In DNA, the CDR3 is TGTGCCACCAGTGCGGGGCAGGGGGCCTACAATGAGCAGTTCTTC.

The V and J genes are TRBV7-9 and TRBJ1-2, with 8 bases matching TRBD1. V shed 4 bases, J shed 4 bases, and the junction held 14 bases outside the gene matches. Germline values: CDR1 SEHNR, CDR2 FQNEAQ (reference sequence). The CDR3 loop spans 17 amino acids. This CDR3 reads CASSSEGTGTLRYGYTF. CDR3 DNA sequence: TGTGCCAGCAGCTCCGAAGGGACAGGCACACTTCGCTATGGCTACACCTTC.